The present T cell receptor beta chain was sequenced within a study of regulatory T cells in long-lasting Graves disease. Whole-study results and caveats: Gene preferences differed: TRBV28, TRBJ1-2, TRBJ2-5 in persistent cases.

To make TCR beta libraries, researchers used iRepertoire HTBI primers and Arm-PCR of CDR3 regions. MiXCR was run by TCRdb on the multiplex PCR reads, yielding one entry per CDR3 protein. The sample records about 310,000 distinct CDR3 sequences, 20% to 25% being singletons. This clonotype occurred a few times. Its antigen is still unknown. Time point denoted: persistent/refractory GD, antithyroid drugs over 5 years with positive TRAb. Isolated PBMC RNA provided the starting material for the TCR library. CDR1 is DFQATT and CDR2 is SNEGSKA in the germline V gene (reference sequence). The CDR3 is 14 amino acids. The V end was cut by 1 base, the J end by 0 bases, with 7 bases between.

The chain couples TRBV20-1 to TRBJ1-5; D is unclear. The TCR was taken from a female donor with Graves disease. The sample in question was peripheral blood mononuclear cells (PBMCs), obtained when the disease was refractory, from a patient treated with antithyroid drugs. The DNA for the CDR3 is TGCAGTGCTAGAGCGATAAATAGCAATCAGCCCCAGCATTTT. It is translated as CSARAINSNQPQHF.